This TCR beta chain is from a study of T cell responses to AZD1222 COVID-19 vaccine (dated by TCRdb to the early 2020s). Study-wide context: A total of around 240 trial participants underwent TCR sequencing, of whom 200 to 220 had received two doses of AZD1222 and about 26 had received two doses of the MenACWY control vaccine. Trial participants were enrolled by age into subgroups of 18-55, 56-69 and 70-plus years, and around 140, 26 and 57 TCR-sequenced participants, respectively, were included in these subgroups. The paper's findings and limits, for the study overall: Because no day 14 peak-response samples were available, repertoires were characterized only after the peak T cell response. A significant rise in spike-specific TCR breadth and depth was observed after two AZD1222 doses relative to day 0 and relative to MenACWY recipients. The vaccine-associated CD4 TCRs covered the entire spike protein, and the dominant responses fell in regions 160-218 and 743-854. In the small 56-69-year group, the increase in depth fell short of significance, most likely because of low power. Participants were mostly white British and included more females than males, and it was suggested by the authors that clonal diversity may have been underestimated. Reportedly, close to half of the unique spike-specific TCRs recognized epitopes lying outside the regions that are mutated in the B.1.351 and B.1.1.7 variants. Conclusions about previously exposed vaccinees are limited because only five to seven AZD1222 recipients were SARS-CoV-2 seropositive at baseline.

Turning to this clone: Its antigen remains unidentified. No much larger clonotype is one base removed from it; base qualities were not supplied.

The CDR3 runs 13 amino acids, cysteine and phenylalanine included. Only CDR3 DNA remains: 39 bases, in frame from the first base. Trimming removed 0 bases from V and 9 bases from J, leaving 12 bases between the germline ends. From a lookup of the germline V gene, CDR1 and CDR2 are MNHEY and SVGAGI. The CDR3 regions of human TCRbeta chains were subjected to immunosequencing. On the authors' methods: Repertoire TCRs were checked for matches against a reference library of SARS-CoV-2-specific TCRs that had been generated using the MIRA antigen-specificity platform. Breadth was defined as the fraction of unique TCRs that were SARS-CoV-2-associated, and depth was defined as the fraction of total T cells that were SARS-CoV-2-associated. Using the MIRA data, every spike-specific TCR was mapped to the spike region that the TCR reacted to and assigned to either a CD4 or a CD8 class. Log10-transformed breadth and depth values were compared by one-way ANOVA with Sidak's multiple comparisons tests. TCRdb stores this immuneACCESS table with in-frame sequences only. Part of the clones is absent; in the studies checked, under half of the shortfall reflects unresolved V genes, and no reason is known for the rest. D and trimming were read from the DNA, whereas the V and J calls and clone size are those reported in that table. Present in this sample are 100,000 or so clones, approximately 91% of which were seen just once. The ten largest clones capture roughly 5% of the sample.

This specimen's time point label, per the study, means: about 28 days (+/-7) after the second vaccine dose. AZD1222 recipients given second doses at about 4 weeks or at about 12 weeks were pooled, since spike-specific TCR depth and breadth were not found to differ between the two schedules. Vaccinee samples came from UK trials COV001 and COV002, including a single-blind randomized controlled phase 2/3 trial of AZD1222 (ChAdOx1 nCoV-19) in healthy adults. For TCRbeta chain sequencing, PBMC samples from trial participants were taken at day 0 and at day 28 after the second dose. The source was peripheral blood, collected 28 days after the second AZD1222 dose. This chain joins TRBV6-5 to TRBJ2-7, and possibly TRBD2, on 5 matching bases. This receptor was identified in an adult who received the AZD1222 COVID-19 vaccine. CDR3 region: CASSYSRVLGQYF. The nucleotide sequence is TGTGCCAGCAGTTACTCGAGGGTTTTAGGGCAGTACTTC.